This T cell receptor beta chain emerged from a study of blood T cell repertoires in COVID-19. The overall study: PBMCs, B-cell-depleted T cells, or T cells provided the cDNA or gDNA that made up the material.

TCRdb keeps only in-frame clones here, not all; method: immunoSEQ multiplex PCR. The sample carries 110,000 or so clones, about four fifths recorded once. This TCR was recovered from an elderly man with acute or convalescent COVID-19. What was sequenced was peripheral blood.

DNA of the CDR3: TGTGCCAGCAAGAGAAACTCTGGGGCCAACGTCCTGACTTTC. It translates to CASKRNSGANVLTF. The V and J genes are TRBV6-5 and TRBJ2-6; unclear D gene. V lost 7 bases, J lost 0 bases, and 7 bases lay in between. CDR3 size: 14 residues. Germline assignment: CDR1 MNHEY and CDR2 SVGAGI.